The 7 T cell receptor beta chains listed next were all sequenced from one sample in a study of shared clonotypes between healthy human individuals. In the naive CD8 group, cells lacked CD45RO and were positively selected for CCR7, so terminally differentiated effector memory CD45RA+ cells were left out. Assay: immunoSEQ multiplex PCR; the TCRdb copy retains only in-frame clones and omits some. Of under 1 million clones detected, around 93% appear once; the ten largest clones hold about 24%. The sample taken for sequencing was naive CD8+ T cells sorted from blood. These receptors originate from a man aged 25 to 40 in good health.

This chain joins TRBV6-1 and TRBJ2-7, with a tentative D call TRBD2 (5 bases). Germline V gene sequence: CDR1 MNHNS, CDR2 SASEGT. The ends were cut back, 7 bases at V and 1 base at J, with 14 bases in the middle. This CDR3 comprises 14 residues. CDR3: CASTHRDSSYEQYF. CDR3 nucleotide sequence: TGTGCCAGCACCCACCGGGATTCGTCCTACGAGCAGTACTTC.

The chain carries TRBV7-2 and TRBJ2-1; TRBD2 might be the D (6 bases). V lost 8 bases to trimming and J lost 3 bases, with 11 bases between them. CDR1 is SGHTA, CDR2 FQGNSA, per germline. The CDR3 extends over 13 amino acids. The DNA of the CDR3 is TGTGCCAGCGGGCGGGGCCACTACAATGAGCAGTTCTTC. Translated, it gives CASGRGHYNEQFF.

The chain combines TRBV5-8 with TRBJ2-1, with TRBD1 matching 11 bases. Per the germline V gene, CDR1 is SGHTS and CDR2 is YDEGEE. CDR3 length: 15 residues. The V segment lost 4 bases and the J segment 3 bases; nucleotides outside the gene matches: 3. The CDR3 reads CASSRTGGFYNEQFF. The CDR3 nucleotides are TGTGCCAGCAGCCGGACAGGGGGCTTCTACAATGAGCAGTTCTTC. Supplemented by reference TRBV5-8 and TRBJ2-1, the full variable domain reads EAGVTQSPTHLIKTRGQQATLRCSPISGHTSVYWYQQALGLGLQFLLWYDEGEERNRGNFPPRFSGRQFPNYSSELNVNALELEDSALYLCASSRTGGFYNEQFFGPGTRLTVL.

V is TRBV7-6 and J is TRBJ2-1, with 7 bases aligning to TRBD1. Germline loops: CDR1 SGHVS, CDR2 FNYEAQ. The CDR3 contains 15 residues. Trimming took 3 bases from V and 2 from J; bases not matched to a gene: 4. The CDR3 nucleotides are TGTGCCAGCAGCTTGGGGACAGTGCCCTACAATGAGCAGTTCTTC. It encodes CASSLGTVPYNEQFF. The full variable domain, completed using reference TRBV7-6 and TRBJ2-1, is GAGVSQSPRYKVTKRGQDVALRCDPISGHVSLYWYRQALGQGPEFLTYFNYEAQQDKSGLPNDRFSAERPEGSISTLTIQRTEQRDSAMYRCASSLGTVPYNEQFFGPGTRLTVL.

The chain combines TRBV7-2 with TRBJ2-1; 12 bases fit TRBD2. Losses at the gene ends were 4 bases for V and 8 bases for J; bases not matched to a gene: 18. From germline, CDR1 is SGHTA and CDR2 FQGNSA. CDR3 length: 19 residues. The CDR3 DNA sequence: TGTGCCAGCAGCTCCTCCCGTCTAGCGGGAGGGCCCAGGCATCATGAGCAGTTCTTC. It is translated as CASSSSRLAGGPRHHEQFF. Variable domain in full (rest from reference TRBV7-2 and TRBJ2-1): GAGVSQSPSNKVTEKGKDVELRCDPISGHTALYWYRQSLGQGLEFLIYFQGNSAPDKSGLPSDRFSAERTGGSVSTLTIQRTQQEDSAVYLCASSSSRLAGGPRHHEQFFGPGTRLTVL.

The V gene is TRBV15, the J gene TRBJ1-1; D not resolved. V lost 0 bases and J 1 base, leaving 12 bases between the germline ends. CDR3 length: 16 residues. Germline CDR1 and CDR2: LNHNV and YYDKDF (reference sequence). The chain's CDR3 is CATSRDRVAGNTEAFF. For the CDR3, the DNA is TGTGCCACCAGCAGAGATCGTGTGGCGGGGAACACTGAAGCTTTCTTT.

Regarding this clone: The same CDR3 is also encoded by other DNA sequences in this sample. The rearrangement links TRBV5-6 to TRBJ1-2; D possibly corresponds to TRBD1 (5 bases). This CDR3 is built from 13 residues. Trimming pared 0 bases from V and 2 bases from J, leaving 5 bases between. CDR1 and CDR2 from the germline V gene are SGHDT and YYEEEE. CDR3 DNA sequence: TGTGCCAGCAGCTTGGGACAGAACTATGGCTACACCTTC. Translating gives CASSLGQNYGYTF.